This TCR beta chain was sequenced in a study of T cells in tuberculosis. As for the study in general: T cells were selected with CD1B tetramers loaded with glucose monomycolate. In South Africa, adults with active tuberculosis were compared with IGRA-negative and latently infected IGRA-positive adolescents.

V was shortened by 4 bases and J by 3 bases, with 13 bases between the two germline ends. Looked up from germline, CDR1 is LNHDA and CDR2 is SQIVND (reference sequence). CDR3 length equals 14 residues. Study-wide findings and caveats: Active tuberculosis TCR-alpha repertoires lay closer to GMM-specific TCRs than IGRA-negative controls, suggesting clonal expansion. Active tuberculosis cases were adults; controls were adolescents.

The table came from immunoSEQ multiplex PCR; TCRdb's copy has only in-frame clones and leaves some out. The sample yields tens of thousands of clones, 85% to 90% seen once. In this sample, this clone turned up once. Antigen unknown. The specimen sequenced was PBMCs. J is TRBJ2-7 and V is TRBV19, with no clear D. This sequence originates from a donor aged 10-35 years with latent tuberculosis or without tuberculosis infection. CDR3 DNA sequence: TGTGCCAGTAGTAGTCAGATCGAAAACTACGAGCAGTACTTC. This encodes CASSSQIENYEQYF.